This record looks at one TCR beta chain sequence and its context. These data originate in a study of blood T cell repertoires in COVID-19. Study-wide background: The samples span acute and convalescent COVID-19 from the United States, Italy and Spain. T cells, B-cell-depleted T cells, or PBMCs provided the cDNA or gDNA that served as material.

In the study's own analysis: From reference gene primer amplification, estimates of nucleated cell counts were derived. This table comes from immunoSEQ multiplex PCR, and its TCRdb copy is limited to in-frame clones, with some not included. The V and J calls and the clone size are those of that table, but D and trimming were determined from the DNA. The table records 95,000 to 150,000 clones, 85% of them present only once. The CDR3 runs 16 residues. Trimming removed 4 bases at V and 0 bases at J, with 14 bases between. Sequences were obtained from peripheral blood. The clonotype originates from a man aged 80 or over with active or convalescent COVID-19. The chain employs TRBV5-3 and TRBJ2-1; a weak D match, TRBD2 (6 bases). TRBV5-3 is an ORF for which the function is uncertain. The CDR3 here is CARSPEEGSSYNEQFF. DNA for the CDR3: TGTGCCAGAAGCCCAGAGGAGGGGAGCTCCTACAATGAGCAGTTCTTC.